These T cell receptor beta chains were read from a single sample in a study of blood T cell repertoires in COVID-19. Data came from immunoSEQ multiplex PCR; TCRdb stores just in-frame clones and leaves some out. The sample consists of some 240,000 clones, more than 65% of them appearing once. What was sequenced was peripheral blood. These receptors all come from a man in his fifties with active or convalescent COVID-19. The CDR3 runs from the conserved cysteine through the conserved F or W. A D gene is named only where the DNA matches it firmly. Clone size appears in some rows only: once, few, many, or a class for an expanded clone.

v_call: TRBV7-8
j_call: TRBJ2-1
d_call: TRBD2
clone_size: NA
cdr3_aa: CASSQSGSLYNEQFF
cdr3_nt: TGTGCCAGCAGCCAAAGCGGGAGTCTCTACAATGAGCAGTTCTTC

v_call: TRBV5-1
j_call: TRBJ1-2
d_call: NA
clone_size: NA
cdr3_aa: CASSLRAPTDYGYTF
cdr3_nt: TGCGCCAGCAGCTTGAGGGCCCCGACAGACTATGGCTACACCTTC

v_call: TRBV5-1
j_call: TRBJ2-5
d_call: NA
clone_size: NA
cdr3_aa: CASTPRGRWQETQYF
cdr3_nt: TGCGCCAGCACCCCGCGGGGCCGGTGGCAAGAGACCCAGTACTTC

v_call: TRBV3-1/TRBV3-2
j_call: TRBJ1-2
d_call: NA
clone_size: NA
cdr3_aa: CASSSTVSYTF
cdr3_nt: TGTGCCAGCAGCTCGACAGTTAGCTACACCTTC

v_call: TRBV4-3
j_call: TRBJ2-5
d_call: TRBD1
clone_size: NA
cdr3_aa: CASSRGTAYQETQYF
cdr3_nt: TGCGCCAGCAGCCGTGGGACAGCGTACCAAGAGACCCAGTACTTC

v_call: TRBV7-2
j_call: TRBJ1-6
d_call: TRBD1
clone_size: NA
cdr3_aa: CASSWTGDNSPLHF
cdr3_nt: TGTGCCAGCAGCTGGACAGGGGATAATTCACCCCTCCACTTT

v_call: TRBV29-1
j_call: TRBJ2-2
d_call: NA
clone_size: few
cdr3_aa: CSVVSFNTGELFF
cdr3_nt: TGCAGCGTTGTCAGTTTTAACACCGGGGAGCTGTTTTTT

v_call: TRBV19
j_call: TRBJ1-2
d_call: TRBD1
clone_size: NA
cdr3_aa: CASSISDRVGYGYTF
cdr3_nt: TGTGCCAGTAGTATCTCCGACAGGGTGGGTTATGGCTACACCTTC

v_call: TRBV18
j_call: TRBJ2-1
d_call: NA
clone_size: once
cdr3_aa: CASSPHRKEQFF
cdr3_nt: TGTGCCAGCTCACCACATAGAAAGGAGCAGTTCTTC

v_call: TRBV21-1
j_call: TRBJ2-7
d_call: NA
clone_size: NA
cdr3_aa: CAIGTGTYEQYF
cdr3_nt: TGTGCCATCGGGACAGGGACCTACGAGCAGTACTTC

v_call: TRBV6-2/TRBV6-3
j_call: TRBJ1-1
d_call: NA
clone_size: NA
cdr3_aa: CASSPGNMNTEAFF
cdr3_nt: TGTGCCAGCAGTCCGGGAAACATGAACACTGAAGCTTTCTTT

v_call: TRBV5-1
j_call: TRBJ1-4
d_call: NA
clone_size: once
cdr3_aa: CASSSGPNEKLFF
cdr3_nt: TGCGCCAGCAGCTCAGGGCCCAATGAAAAACTGTTTTTT

v_call: TRBV24-1
j_call: TRBJ1-2
d_call: NA
clone_size: NA
cdr3_aa: CATSVGELYGYTF
cdr3_nt: TGTGCCACCAGTGTGGGAGAACTCTATGGCTACACCTTC

v_call: TRBV5-1
j_call: TRBJ2-2
d_call: NA
clone_size: NA
cdr3_aa: CASSLGGPSVGELFF
cdr3_nt: TGCGCCAGCAGCTTGGGGGGCCCTAGCGTTGGGGAGCTGTTTTTT

v_call: TRBV3-1/TRBV3-2
j_call: TRBJ2-1
d_call: NA
clone_size: few
cdr3_aa: CASSQVGGYDSLQSYNEQFF
cdr3_nt: TGTGCCAGCAGCCAAGTTGGCGGGTATGATAGCCTTCAATCCTACAATGAGCAGTTCTTC

v_call: TRBV7-2
j_call: TRBJ2-5
d_call: TRBD2
clone_size: NA
cdr3_aa: CASSFSSGSGQETQYF
cdr3_nt: TGTGCCAGCAGCTTTTCTAGCGGGAGCGGTCAAGAGACCCAGTACTTC

v_call: TRBV7-2
j_call: TRBJ1-1
d_call: TRBD1
clone_size: NA
cdr3_aa: CASRATGGFTEAFF
cdr3_nt: TGTGCCAGCAGAGCGACAGGGGGCTTCACTGAAGCTTTCTTT

v_call: TRBV13
j_call: TRBJ2-7
d_call: NA
clone_size: NA
cdr3_aa: CASSSGRGLEEQYF
cdr3_nt: TGTGCCAGCAGCTCCGGGAGAGGGTTGGAAGAGCAGTACTTC

v_call: TRBV6-2/TRBV6-3
j_call: TRBJ2-7
d_call: TRBD1
clone_size: once
cdr3_aa: CASSYAFSGQIPSYEQYF
cdr3_nt: TGTGCCAGCAGTTACGCATTCTCGGGACAGATACCCTCCTACGAGCAGTACTTC

v_call: TRBV6-2/TRBV6-3
j_call: TRBJ1-1
d_call: NA
clone_size: once
cdr3_aa: CASSYLEDQAFF
cdr3_nt: TGTGCCAGCAGTTATTTAGAAGATCAAGCTTTCTTT

v_call: TRBV3-1/TRBV3-2
j_call: TRBJ1-6
d_call: NA
clone_size: few
cdr3_aa: CASSQDWGGRSPLHF
cdr3_nt: TGTGCCAGCAGCCAAGATTGGGGGGGCAGATCACCCCTCCACTTT

v_call: TRBV6-5
j_call: TRBJ2-5
d_call: NA
clone_size: NA
cdr3_aa: CASIADNQETQYF
cdr3_nt: TGTGCCAGCATTGCGGACAACCAAGAGACCCAGTACTTC

v_call: TRBV7-9
j_call: TRBJ2-5
d_call: TRBD2
clone_size: once
cdr3_aa: CASSLASAGGPWSGETQYF
cdr3_nt: TGTGCCAGCAGCTTAGCTTCTGCGGGAGGGCCCTGGTCTGGAGAGACCCAGTACTTC

v_call: TRBV3-1/TRBV3-2
j_call: TRBJ1-1
d_call: TRBD1
clone_size: NA
cdr3_aa: CASSQGDREAFF
cdr3_nt: TGTGCCAGCAGCCAAGGGGACAGAGAAGCTTTCTTT

v_call: TRBV7-6
j_call: TRBJ2-1
d_call: TRBD2
clone_size: once
cdr3_aa: CASSSGTSPSNEQFF
cdr3_nt: TGTGCCAGCAGCTCCGGGACTAGCCCATCCAATGAGCAGTTCTTC

v_call: TRBV2
j_call: TRBJ2-1
d_call: TRBD2
clone_size: NA
cdr3_aa: CASLDTRTSGRLGEQFF
cdr3_nt: TGTGCCAGCCTGGATACCAGAACTAGCGGGAGGTTGGGTGAGCAGTTCTTC

v_call: TRBV18
j_call: TRBJ1-3
d_call: TRBD1
clone_size: once
cdr3_aa: CASSRNTGDSGNTIYF
cdr3_nt: TGTGCCAGCTCGCGCAATACAGGGGACTCTGGAAACACCATATATTTT

v_call: TRBV7-2
j_call: TRBJ2-5
d_call: TRBD2
clone_size: NA
cdr3_aa: CASSLMWGLQETQYF
cdr3_nt: TGTGCCAGCAGCTTAATGTGGGGACTACAAGAGACCCAGTACTTC

v_call: TRBV2
j_call: TRBJ1-2
d_call: NA
clone_size: NA
cdr3_aa: CASSPQVEYGYTF
cdr3_nt: TGTGCCAGCAGTCCACAGGTTGAGTATGGCTACACCTTC

v_call: TRBV3-1/TRBV3-2
j_call: TRBJ2-1
d_call: TRBD2
clone_size: once
cdr3_aa: CASSQESRTSSFYNEQFF
cdr3_nt: TGTGCCAGCAGCCAAGAATCCCGGACTAGTTCCTTCTACAATGAGCAGTTCTTC

v_call: TRBV7-2
j_call: TRBJ1-6
d_call: NA
clone_size: NA
cdr3_aa: CASSLGGGRVSPLHF
cdr3_nt: TGTGCCAGCAGCTTAGGAGGGGGAAGGGTTTCACCCCTCCACTTT

v_call: TRBV7-6
j_call: TRBJ2-1
d_call: NA
clone_size: NA
cdr3_aa: CASSPPRTANSYNEQFF
cdr3_nt: TGTGCCAGCAGCCCTCCCCGGACAGCGAACTCCTACAATGAGCAGTTCTTC

v_call: TRBV21-1
j_call: TRBJ2-3
d_call: NA
clone_size: NA
cdr3_aa: CASSNMDTQYF
cdr3_nt: TGTGCCAGCAGCAATATGGATACGCAGTATTTT

v_call: TRBV15
j_call: TRBJ2-7
d_call: NA
clone_size: NA
cdr3_aa: CATSRERDGAYEQYF
cdr3_nt: TGTGCCACCAGCAGAGAAAGAGACGGAGCCTACGAGCAGTACTTC

v_call: TRBV14
j_call: TRBJ1-1
d_call: TRBD1
clone_size: once
cdr3_aa: CASSQLGQGLNTEAFF
cdr3_nt: TGTGCCAGCAGCCAGTTGGGACAGGGACTAAACACTGAAGCTTTCTTT

v_call: TRBV9
j_call: TRBJ2-5
d_call: NA
clone_size: NA
cdr3_aa: CASSGTSFETQYF
cdr3_nt: TGTGCCAGCAGCGGAACTAGCTTTGAGACCCAGTACTTC

v_call: TRBV7-9
j_call: TRBJ2-3
d_call: TRBD2
clone_size: NA
cdr3_aa: CASSLAGGRTDTQYF
cdr3_nt: TGTGCCAGCAGCTTGGCGGGAGGGCGCACAGATACGCAGTATTTT

v_call: TRBV11-2
j_call: TRBJ2-7
d_call: NA
clone_size: NA
cdr3_aa: CASSFGGSEAYEQYF
cdr3_nt: TGTGCCAGCAGCTTTGGTGGCAGCGAAGCCTACGAGCAGTACTTC

v_call: TRBV28
j_call: TRBJ2-2
d_call: NA
clone_size: once
cdr3_aa: CASKGRGYTGELFF
cdr3_nt: TGTGCCAGCAAGGGGAGGGGGTACACCGGGGAGCTGTTTTTT

v_call: TRBV4-1
j_call: TRBJ1-5
d_call: NA
clone_size: few
cdr3_aa: CASSQDQTGHQPQHF
cdr3_nt: TGCGCCAGCAGCCAAGACCAGACGGGTCATCAGCCCCAGCATTTT

v_call: TRBV24-1
j_call: TRBJ2-1
d_call: NA
clone_size: NA
cdr3_aa: CATSDLTDAGIEQFF
cdr3_nt: TGTGCCACCAGTGATTTGACCGATGCGGGGATCGAGCAGTTCTTC

v_call: TRBV7-2
j_call: TRBJ2-1
d_call: NA
clone_size: once
cdr3_aa: CASSLGLGNEQFF
cdr3_nt: TGTGCCAGCAGCTTAGGTCTAGGCAATGAGCAGTTCTTC

v_call: TRBV6-5
j_call: TRBJ1-1
d_call: NA
clone_size: NA
cdr3_aa: CASSLTVPMNTEAFF
cdr3_nt: TGTGCCAGCAGTCTCACAGTGCCCATGAACACTGAAGCTTTCTTT

v_call: TRBV7-2
j_call: TRBJ2-2
d_call: TRBD2
clone_size: NA
cdr3_aa: CASTPGGALGTGELFF
cdr3_nt: TGTGCCAGCACCCCGGGGGGGGCGCTTGGCACCGGGGAGCTGTTTTTT

v_call: TRBV6-5
j_call: TRBJ2-1
d_call: TRBD2
clone_size: NA
cdr3_aa: CASSYQDGGGKNEQFF
cdr3_nt: TGTGCCAGCAGTTACCAGGATGGCGGGGGGAAAAATGAGCAGTTCTTC

v_call: TRBV28
j_call: TRBJ1-2
d_call: TRBD1
clone_size: NA
cdr3_aa: CASSSAGQNYGYTF
cdr3_nt: TGTGCCAGCAGTTCGGCGGGACAGAACTATGGCTACACCTTC

v_call: TRBV28
j_call: TRBJ1-5
d_call: NA
clone_size: few
cdr3_aa: CASTFGGGYQPQHF
cdr3_nt: TGTGCCAGCACCTTCGGGGGGGGGTATCAGCCCCAGCATTTT

v_call: TRBV7-2
j_call: TRBJ2-2
d_call: NA
clone_size: once
cdr3_aa: CASSLGSANTGELFF
cdr3_nt: TGTGCCAGCAGCTTAGGATCAGCGAACACCGGGGAGCTGTTTTTT

v_call: TRBV28
j_call: TRBJ2-3
d_call: NA
clone_size: NA
cdr3_aa: CASSLPGGPKVGDTDTQYF
cdr3_nt: TGTGCCAGCAGTTTACCCGGGGGGCCTAAGGTGGGGGACACAGATACGCAGTATTTT

v_call: TRBV5-1
j_call: TRBJ1-3
d_call: TRBD1
clone_size: few
cdr3_aa: CASSGTGTGSGNTIYF
cdr3_nt: TGCGCCAGCAGCGGAACCGGGACAGGCTCTGGAAACACCATATATTTT

v_call: TRBV5-1
j_call: TRBJ2-5
d_call: NA
clone_size: NA
cdr3_aa: CASSLVPPGGGEETQYF
cdr3_nt: TGCGCCAGCAGCTTGGTGCCCCCCGGAGGCGGTGAAGAGACCCAGTACTTC

v_call: TRBV4-1
j_call: TRBJ2-1
d_call: TRBD1
clone_size: NA
cdr3_aa: CASSQLTGDNEQFF
cdr3_nt: TGCGCCAGCAGCCAATTAACAGGGGACAATGAGCAGTTCTTC

v_call: TRBV7-2
j_call: TRBJ1-6
d_call: NA
clone_size: NA
cdr3_aa: CASSPNRNSPLHF
cdr3_nt: TGTGCCAGCAGCCCCAACAGGAATTCACCCCTCCACTTT

v_call: TRBV5-1
j_call: TRBJ2-5
d_call: NA
clone_size: NA
cdr3_aa: CASSRGGGNPYQETQYF
cdr3_nt: TGCGCCAGCAGCCGAGGGGGAGGGAACCCATACCAAGAGACCCAGTACTTC

v_call: TRBV19
j_call: TRBJ1-6
d_call: NA
clone_size: NA
cdr3_aa: CASRPAGLQSPLHF
cdr3_nt: TGTGCCAGTAGGCCCGCAGGGCTGCAATCACCCCTCCACTTT

v_call: TRBV19
j_call: TRBJ2-7
d_call: NA
clone_size: NA
cdr3_aa: CASSITGMTYEQYF
cdr3_nt: TGTGCCAGTAGTATAACAGGGATGACCTACGAGCAGTACTTC

v_call: TRBV15
j_call: TRBJ1-1
d_call: TRBD1
clone_size: NA
cdr3_aa: CATSRPSTGAPEAFF
cdr3_nt: TGTGCCACCAGCAGACCCTCGACAGGGGCCCCCGAAGCTTTCTTT